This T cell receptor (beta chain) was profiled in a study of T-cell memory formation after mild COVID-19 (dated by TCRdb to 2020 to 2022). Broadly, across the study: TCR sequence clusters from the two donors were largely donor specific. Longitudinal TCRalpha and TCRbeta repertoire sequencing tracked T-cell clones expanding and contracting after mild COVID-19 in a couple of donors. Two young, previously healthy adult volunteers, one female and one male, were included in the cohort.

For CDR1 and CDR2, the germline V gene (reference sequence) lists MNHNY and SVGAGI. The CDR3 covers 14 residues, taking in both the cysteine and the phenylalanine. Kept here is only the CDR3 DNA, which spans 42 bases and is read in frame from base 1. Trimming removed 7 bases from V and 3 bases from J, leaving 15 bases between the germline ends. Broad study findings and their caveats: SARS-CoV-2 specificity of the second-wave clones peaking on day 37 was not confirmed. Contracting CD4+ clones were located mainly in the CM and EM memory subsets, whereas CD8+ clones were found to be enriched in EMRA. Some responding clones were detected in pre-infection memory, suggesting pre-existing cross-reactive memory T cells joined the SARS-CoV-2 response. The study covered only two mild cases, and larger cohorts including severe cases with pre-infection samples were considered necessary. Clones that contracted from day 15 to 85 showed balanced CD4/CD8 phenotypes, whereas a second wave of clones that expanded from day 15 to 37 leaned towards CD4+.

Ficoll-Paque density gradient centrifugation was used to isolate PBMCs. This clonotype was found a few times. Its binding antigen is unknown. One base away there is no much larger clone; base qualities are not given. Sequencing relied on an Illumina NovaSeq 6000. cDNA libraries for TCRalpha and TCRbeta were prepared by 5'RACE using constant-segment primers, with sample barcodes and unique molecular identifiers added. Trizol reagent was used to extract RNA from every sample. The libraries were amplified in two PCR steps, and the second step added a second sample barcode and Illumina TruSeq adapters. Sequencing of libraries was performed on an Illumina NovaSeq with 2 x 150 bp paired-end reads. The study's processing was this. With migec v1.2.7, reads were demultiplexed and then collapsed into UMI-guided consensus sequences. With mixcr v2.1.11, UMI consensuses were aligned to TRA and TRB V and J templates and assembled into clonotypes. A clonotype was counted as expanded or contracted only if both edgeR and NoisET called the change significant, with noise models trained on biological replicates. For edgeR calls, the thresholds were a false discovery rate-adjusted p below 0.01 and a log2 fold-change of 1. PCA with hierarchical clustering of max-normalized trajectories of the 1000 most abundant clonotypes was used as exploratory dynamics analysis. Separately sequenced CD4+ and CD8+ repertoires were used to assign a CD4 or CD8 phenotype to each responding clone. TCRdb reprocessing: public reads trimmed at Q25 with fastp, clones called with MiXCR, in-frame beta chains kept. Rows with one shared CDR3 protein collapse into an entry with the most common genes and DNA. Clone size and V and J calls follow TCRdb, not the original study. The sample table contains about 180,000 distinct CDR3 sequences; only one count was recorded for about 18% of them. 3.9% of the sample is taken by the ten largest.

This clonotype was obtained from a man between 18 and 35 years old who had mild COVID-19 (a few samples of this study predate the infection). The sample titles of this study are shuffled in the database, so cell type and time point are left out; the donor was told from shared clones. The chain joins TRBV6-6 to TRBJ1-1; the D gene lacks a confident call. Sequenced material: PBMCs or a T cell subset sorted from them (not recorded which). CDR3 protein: CASTPRRADTEAFF. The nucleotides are TGTGCCAGCACTCCTCGGAGGGCCGACACTGAAGCTTTCTTT.